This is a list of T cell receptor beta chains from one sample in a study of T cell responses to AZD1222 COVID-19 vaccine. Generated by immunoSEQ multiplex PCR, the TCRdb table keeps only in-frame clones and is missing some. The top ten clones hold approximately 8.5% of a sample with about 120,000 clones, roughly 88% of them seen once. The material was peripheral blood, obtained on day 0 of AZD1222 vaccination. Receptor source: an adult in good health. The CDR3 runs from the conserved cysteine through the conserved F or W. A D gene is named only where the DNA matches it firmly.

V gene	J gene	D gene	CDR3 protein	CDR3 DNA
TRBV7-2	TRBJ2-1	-	CASSLETGNNEQFF	TGTGCCAGCAGCTTAGAAACTGGGAACAATGAGCAGTTCTTC
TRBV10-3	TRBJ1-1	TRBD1	CAISESRDSPWRAFF	TGTGCCATCAGTGAGTCAAGGGACAGCCCATGGAGAGCTTTCTTT
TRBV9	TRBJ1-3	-	CASSLTREIGGNTIYF	TGTGCCAGCAGCTTAACCAGGGAGATTGGTGGAAACACCATATATTTT
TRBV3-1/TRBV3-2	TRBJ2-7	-	CASSQVNGDYEQYF	TGTGCCAGCAGCCAAGTGAACGGGGACTACGAGCAGTACTTC
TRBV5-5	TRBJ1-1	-	CASSFGNMNTEAFF	TGTGCCAGCAGCTTTGGGAATATGAACACTGAAGCTTTCTTT
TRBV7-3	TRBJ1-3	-	CASSLQGSGNTIYF	TGTGCCAGCAGCTTACAGGGATCTGGAAACACCATATATTTT
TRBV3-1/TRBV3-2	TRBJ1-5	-	CASSGGSPNQPQHF	TGTGCCAGCAGCGGGGGGAGTCCCAATCAGCCCCAGCATTTT
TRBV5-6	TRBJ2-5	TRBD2	CASSLVGGVQETQYF	TGTGCCAGCAGCTTGGTCGGGGGGGTCCAAGAGACCCAGTACTTC
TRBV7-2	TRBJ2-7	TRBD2	CASKKGSQLGREQYF	TGTGCCAGCAAAAAGGGGTCCCAACTCGGGAGGGAGCAGTACTTC
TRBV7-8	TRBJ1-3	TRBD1	CASSSGGPGSGNTIYF	TGTGCCAGCAGCTCAGGGGGCCCGGGGTCTGGAAACACCATATATTTT
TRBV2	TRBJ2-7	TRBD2	CASSSGERELNEQYF	TGTGCCAGCAGCTCGGGAGAGCGGGAGCTCAACGAGCAGTACTTC
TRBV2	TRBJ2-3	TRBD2	CASSEAGGGTDTQYF	TGTGCCAGCAGTGAGGCCGGGGGGGGCACAGATACGCAGTATTTT
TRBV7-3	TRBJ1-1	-	CASSRTAGMNTEAFF	TGTGCCAGCAGCCGAACCGCGGGCATGAACACTGAAGCTTTCTTT
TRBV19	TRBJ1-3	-	CASKIGVDRKNGNTIYF	TGTGCCAGTAAGATAGGGGTTGACAGAAAAAATGGAAACACCATATATTTT